This T cell receptor (beta chain) was sequenced in a study of blood T cell repertoires in COVID-19. V shed 0 bases and J 6 bases; nucleotides not matched to a gene: 2. Germline V lookup: CDR1 MRHNA, CDR2 SNTAGT. This CDR3 is 15 amino acids long. This table comes from immunoSEQ multiplex PCR, and its TCRdb copy is limited to in-frame clones, with some not included. The sample includes 300,000 to 400,000 clones, around 88% of them seen just once. The sample was peripheral blood. The J gene is TRBJ1-6, the V gene TRBV6-4, with 7 bases that match TRBD1. This receptor was identified in a woman under 40 with COVID-19, enrolled during active disease. CDR3 protein: CASSDSSGGNSPLHF. The CDR3 coding sequence is TGTGCCAGCAGTGACTCTTCAGGGGGTAATTCACCCCTCCACTTT.